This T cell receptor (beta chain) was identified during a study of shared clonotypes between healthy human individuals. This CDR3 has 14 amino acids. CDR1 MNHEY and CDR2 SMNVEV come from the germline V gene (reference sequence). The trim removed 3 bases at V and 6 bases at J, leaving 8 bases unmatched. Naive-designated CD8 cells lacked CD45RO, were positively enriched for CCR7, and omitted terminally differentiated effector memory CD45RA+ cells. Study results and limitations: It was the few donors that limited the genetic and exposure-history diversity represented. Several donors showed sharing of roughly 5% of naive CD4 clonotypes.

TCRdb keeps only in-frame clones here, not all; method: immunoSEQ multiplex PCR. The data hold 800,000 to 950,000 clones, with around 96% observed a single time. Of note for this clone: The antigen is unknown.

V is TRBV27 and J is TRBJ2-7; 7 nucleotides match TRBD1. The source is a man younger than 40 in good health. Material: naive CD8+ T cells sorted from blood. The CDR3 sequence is CASSLVGQMGEQYF. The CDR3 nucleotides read TGTGCCAGCAGTTTGGTGGGACAGATGGGCGAGCAGTACTTC.